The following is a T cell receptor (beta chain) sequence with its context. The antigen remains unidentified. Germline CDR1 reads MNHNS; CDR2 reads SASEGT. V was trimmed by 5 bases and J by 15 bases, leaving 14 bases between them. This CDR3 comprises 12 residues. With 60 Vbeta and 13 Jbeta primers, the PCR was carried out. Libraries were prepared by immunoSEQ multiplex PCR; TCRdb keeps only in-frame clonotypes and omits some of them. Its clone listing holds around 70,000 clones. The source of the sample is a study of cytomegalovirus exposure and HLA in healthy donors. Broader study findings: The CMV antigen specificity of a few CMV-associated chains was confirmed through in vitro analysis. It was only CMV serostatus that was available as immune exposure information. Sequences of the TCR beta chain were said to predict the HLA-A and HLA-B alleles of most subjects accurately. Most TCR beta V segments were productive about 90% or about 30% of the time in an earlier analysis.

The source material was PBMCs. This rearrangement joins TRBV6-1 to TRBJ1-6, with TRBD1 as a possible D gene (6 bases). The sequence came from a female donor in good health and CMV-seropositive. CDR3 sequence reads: CASSPPQTGLHF. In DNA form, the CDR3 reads TGTGCCAGCAGTCCTCCCCAGACAGGCCTCCACTTT.